This TCR beta chain emerged from a study of blood T cells in healthy people across ages. Per the germline V gene, CDR1 is SGHRS and CDR2 is YFSETQ. This CDR3 region has 15 residues. It was with a sample-barcoded 5' primer and a J-beta primer mix that a second PCR of about 6 to 12 cycles was run. At least 3 million CDR3-containing paired-end reads were obtained per sample. Via MiXCR, TCRdb re-called the 5' RACE reads, giving one row per CDR3 protein. This table has nearly 800,000 distinct CDR3 sequences, approximately 25% appearing once. Each sample yielded at least 6 micrograms of PBMC total RNA. A further study also used this sample, focusing on T cells of mothers and their children.

The sample comprised blood. The sequence was collected from a boy aged 5 to 17 in good health. V usage is TRBV5-1 and J usage is TRBJ2-1, with D possibly TRBD1 on 5 matching bases. The DNA end lines up better with TRBJ2-5; the J call may be wrong. The CDR3 DNA is TGCGCCAGCAGCTTGGAGGGTATGGGGCGAGAGACCCAGTACTTC. Its protein is CASSLEGMGRETQYF.